This T cell receptor (beta chain) was obtained from a study of CD8+ T cells in alopecia areata. Germline V gene data show CDR1 as SGHDN and CDR2 as FVKESK. The CDR3 is made up of 15 amino acids. V was pared by 7 bases and J by 1 base, with 16 bases between. As to treatment: oral pan-JAK inhibitor, 5-10 mg twice daily. Peripheral blood and lesional scalp punch biopsies were taken from alopecia areata patients. RNA extraction was followed by reverse transcription into cDNA, which acted as the sequencing template. Only in-frame clones appear in the TCRdb table, and some are missing; sequencing was by immunoSEQ multiplex PCR. The sample holds roughly 170,000 clones, roughly 62% seen once.

The material was CD8+ T cells sorted from blood, obtained at week 24, from a patient treated with tofacitinib. The receptor's source is a human donor with alopecia areata. The chain has TRBV14 and TRBJ1-2, with unresolved D. The CDR3 protein is CASTPQGGLNYGYTF. The CDR3 coding sequence is TGTGCCAGCACCCCACAAGGTGGACTTAACTATGGCTACACCTTC.